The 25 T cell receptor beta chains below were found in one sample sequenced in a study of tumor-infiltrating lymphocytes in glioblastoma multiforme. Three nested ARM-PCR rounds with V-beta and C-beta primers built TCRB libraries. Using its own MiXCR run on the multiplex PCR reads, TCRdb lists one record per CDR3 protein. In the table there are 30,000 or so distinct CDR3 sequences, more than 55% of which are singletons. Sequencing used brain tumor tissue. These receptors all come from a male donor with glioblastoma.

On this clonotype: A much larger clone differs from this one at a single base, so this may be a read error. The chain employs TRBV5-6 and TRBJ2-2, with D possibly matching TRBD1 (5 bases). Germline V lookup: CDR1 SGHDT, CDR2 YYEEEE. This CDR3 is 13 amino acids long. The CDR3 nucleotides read TGTGCCTGCAGCTTGGACACCCACGGGGAGCTGTTTTTT. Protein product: CACSLDTHGELFF. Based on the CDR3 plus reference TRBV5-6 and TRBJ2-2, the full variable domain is DAGVTQSPTHLIKTRGQQVTLRCSPKSGHDTVSWYQQALGQGPQFIFQYYEEEERQRGNFPDRFSGHQFPNYSSELNVNALLLGDSALYLCACSLDTHGELFFGEGSRLTVL.

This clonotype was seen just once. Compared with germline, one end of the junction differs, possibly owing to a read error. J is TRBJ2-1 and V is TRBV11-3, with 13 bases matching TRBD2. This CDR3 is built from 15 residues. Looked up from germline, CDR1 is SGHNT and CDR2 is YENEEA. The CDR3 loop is CASSSGLAGTDEHFF. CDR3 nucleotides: TGTGCCAGCAGTTCGGGACTAGCGGGAACGGATGAGCATTTCTTC.

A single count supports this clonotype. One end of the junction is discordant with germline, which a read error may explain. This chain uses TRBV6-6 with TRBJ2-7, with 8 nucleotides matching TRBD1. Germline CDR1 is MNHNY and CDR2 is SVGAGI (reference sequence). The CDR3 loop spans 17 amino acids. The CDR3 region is CVSNPRGQGAITYEQYF. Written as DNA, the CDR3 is TGTGTCAGCAATCCACGAGGGCAGGGGGCGATAACCTACGAGCAGTACTTC.

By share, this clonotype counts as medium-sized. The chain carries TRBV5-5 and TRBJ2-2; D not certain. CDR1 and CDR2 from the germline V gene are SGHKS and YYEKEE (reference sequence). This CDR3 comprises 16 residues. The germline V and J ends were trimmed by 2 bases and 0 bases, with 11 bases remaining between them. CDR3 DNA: TGTGCCAGCAGCTTTGGGCAGACCGCGAACACCGGGGAGCTGTTTTTT. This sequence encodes CASSFGQTANTGELFF.

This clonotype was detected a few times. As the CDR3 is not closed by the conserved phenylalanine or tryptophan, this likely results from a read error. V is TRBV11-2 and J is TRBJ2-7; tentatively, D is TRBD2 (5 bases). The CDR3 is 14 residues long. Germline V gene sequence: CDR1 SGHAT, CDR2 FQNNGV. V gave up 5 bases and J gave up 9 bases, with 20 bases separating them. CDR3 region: CASSRTGNYNVQYS. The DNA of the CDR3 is TGTGCCAGCAGCCGAACGGGAAACTATAACGTGCAGTACTCC.

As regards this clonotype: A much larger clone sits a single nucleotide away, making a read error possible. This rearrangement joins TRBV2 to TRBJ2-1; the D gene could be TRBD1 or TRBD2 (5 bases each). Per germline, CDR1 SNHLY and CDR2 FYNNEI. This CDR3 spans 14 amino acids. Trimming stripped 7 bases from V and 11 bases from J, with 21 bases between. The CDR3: CASNGASGSWKQFF. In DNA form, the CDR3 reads TGTGCCAGCAACGGGGCTAGTGGTTCGTGGAAGCAGTTCTTC.

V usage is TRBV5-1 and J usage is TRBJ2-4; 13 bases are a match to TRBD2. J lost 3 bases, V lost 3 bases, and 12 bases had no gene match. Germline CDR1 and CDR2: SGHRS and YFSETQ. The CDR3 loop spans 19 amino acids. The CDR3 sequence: CASSWTSGSDSEVKNIQYF. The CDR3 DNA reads TGCGCCAGCAGCTGGACTAGCGGGAGTGATTCTGAAGTCAAAAACATTCAGTACTTC.

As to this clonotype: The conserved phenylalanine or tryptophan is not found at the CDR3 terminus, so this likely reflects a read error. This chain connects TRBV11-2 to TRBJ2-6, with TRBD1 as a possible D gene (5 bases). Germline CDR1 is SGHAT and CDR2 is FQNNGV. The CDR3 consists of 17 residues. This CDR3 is CASSLARSSSGADVLTL. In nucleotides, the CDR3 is TGTGCCAGCAGCTTAGCTCGCTCGAGTTCTGGGGCCGACGTCCTGACTTTA.

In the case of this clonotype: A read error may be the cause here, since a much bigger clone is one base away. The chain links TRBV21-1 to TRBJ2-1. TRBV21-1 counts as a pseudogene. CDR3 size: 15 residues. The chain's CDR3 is CASSKRCASYNEQLF. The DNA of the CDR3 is TGTGCCAGCAGCAAACGTTGCGCTTCCTACAATGAGCAGCTCTTC.

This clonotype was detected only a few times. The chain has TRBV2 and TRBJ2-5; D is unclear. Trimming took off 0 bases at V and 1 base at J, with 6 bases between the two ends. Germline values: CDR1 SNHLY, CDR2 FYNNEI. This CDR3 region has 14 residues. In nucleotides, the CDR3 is TGTGCCAGCAGTGAAGCCAGGACCCAAGAGACCCAGTACTTC. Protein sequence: CASSEARTQETQYF. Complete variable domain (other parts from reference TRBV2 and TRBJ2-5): EPEVTQTPSHQVTQMGQEVILRCVPISNHLYFYWYRQILGQKVEFLVSFYNNEISEKSEIFDDQFSVERPDGSNFTLKIRSTKLEDSAMYFCASSEARTQETQYFGPGTRLLVL.

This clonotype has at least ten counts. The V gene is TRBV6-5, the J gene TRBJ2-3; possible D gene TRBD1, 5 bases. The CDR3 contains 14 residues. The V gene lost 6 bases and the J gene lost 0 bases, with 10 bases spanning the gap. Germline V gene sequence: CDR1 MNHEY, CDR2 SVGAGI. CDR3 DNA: TGTGCCAGCAGAAGGACACTCAGCACAGATACGCAGTATTTT. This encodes CASRRTLSTDTQYF.

CDR3 residues: CSVPMEYGQFF. DNA of the CDR3: TGCAGCGTTCCGATGGAGTATGGGCAGTTCTTC. The genes are TRBV29-1 and TRBJ2-1; no clear D. The ends were cut back, 5 bases at V and 12 bases at J, with 14 bases in the middle. Germline-derived CDR1 and CDR2 are SQVTM and ANQGSEA. This CDR3 is 11 amino acids long.

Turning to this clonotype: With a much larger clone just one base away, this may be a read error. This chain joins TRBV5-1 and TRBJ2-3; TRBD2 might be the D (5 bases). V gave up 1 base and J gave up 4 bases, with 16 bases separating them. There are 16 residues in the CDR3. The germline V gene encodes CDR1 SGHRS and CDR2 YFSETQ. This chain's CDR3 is CASSLFSSWSPDTQYF. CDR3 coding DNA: TGCGCCAGCAGCTTGTTCTCTAGCTGGAGTCCAGATACGCAGTATTTT.

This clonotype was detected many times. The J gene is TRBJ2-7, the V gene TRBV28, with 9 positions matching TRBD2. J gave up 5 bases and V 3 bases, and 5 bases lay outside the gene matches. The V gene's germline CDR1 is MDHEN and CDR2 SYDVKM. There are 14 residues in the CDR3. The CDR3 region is CASSLAGGVDEQYF. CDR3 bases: TGTGCCAGCAGTTTGGCGGGAGGGGTCGACGAGCAGTACTTC. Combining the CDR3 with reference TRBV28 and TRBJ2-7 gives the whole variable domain DVKVTQSSRYLVKRTGEKVFLECVQDMDHENMFWYRQDPGLGLRLIYFSYDVKMKEKGDIPEGYSVSREKKERFSLILESASTNQTSMYLCASSLAGGVDEQYFGPGTRLTVT.

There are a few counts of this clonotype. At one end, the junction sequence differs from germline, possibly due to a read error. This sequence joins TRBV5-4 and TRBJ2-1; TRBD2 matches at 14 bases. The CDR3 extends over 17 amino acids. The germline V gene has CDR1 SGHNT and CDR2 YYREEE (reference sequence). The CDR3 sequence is CVSSPGLAGGLYNEQFF. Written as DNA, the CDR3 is TGTGTCAGCAGCCCAGGACTAGCGGGAGGACTTTACAATGAGCAGTTCTTC.

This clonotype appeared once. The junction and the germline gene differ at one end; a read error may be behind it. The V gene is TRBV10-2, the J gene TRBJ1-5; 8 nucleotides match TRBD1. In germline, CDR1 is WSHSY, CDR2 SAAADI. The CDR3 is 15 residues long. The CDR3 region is CASRHLATGVQPQHF. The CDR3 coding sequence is TGCGCCAGCAGACACTTGGCGACAGGGGTTCAGCCCCAGCACTTT.

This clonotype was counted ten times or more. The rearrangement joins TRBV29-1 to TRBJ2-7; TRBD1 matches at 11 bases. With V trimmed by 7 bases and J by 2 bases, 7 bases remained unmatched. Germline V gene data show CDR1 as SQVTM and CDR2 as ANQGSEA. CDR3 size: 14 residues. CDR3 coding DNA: TGCAGCGCTGGGGGGACAGGGGGGGCCTACGAGCAGTACTTC. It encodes CSAGGTGGAYEQYF.

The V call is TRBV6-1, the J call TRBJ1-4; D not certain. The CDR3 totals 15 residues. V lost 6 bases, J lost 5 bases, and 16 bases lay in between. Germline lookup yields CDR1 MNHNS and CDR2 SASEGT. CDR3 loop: CASRPRWTGNEKLFF. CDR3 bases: TGTGCCAGCAGACCTCGGTGGACGGGGAATGAAAAACTGTTTTTT.

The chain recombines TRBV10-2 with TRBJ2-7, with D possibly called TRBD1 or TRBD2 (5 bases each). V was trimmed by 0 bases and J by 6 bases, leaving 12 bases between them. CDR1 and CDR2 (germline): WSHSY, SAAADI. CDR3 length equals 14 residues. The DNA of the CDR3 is TGCGCCAGCAGTGAGTCGGGAGCAGGGTCCGAGCAGTACTTC. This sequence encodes CASSESGAGSEQYF.

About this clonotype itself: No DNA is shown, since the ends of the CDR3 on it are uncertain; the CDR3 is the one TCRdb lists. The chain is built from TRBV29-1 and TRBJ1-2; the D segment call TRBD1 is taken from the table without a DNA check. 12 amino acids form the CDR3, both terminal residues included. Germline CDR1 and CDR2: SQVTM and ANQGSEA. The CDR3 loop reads CSVFRENYGCTF.

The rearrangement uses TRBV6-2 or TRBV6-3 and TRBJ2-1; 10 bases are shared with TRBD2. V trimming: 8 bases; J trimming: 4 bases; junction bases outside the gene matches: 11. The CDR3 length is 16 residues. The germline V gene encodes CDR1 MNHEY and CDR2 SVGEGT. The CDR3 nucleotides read TGTGCCAGCGACAGCGGGGGGGCCGAGGGGTACAATGAGCAGTTCTTC. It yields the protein CASDSGGAEGYNEQFF.

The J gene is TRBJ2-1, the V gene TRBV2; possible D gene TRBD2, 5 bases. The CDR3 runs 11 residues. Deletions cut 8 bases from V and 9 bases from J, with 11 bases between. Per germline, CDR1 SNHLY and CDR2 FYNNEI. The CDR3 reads CASRARGEQFF. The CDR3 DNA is TGTGCCAGCCGCGCCCGGGGTGAGCAGTTCTTC.

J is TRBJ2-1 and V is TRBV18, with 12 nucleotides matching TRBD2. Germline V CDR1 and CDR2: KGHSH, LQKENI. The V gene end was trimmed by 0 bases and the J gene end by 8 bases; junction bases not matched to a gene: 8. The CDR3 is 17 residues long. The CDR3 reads CASSPPTSGSLGDEQFF. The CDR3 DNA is TGTGCCAGCTCACCACCGACTAGCGGGAGCCTCGGTGATGAGCAGTTCTTC.

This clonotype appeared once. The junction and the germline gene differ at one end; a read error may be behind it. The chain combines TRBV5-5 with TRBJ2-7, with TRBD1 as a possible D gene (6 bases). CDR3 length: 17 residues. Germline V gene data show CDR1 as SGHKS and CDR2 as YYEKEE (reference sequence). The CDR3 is CVSSLSIGTRAQGEQYF. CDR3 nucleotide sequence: TGTGTCAGCAGCTTGTCTATTGGGACAAGGGCCCAAGGGGAGCAGTACTTC.

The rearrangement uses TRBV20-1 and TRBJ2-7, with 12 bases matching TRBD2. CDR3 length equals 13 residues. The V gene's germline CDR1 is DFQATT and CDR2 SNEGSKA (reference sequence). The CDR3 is CNADRLAGVGQYF. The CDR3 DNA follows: TGCAACGCAGACAGACTAGCGGGAGTGGGGCAGTACTTC.